This TCR beta chain was obtained from a study of CD8 T cells in Susac syndrome. Broader study findings: The number of individuals included in the study's TCR sequencing and HLA analysis was acknowledged as relatively small.

Notes on this clonotype: Its antigen is currently unknown.

Reverse transcription of roughly 0.45 to 1 ug RNA used random hexamers. Multiplex immunoSEQ PCR targeted 54 Vbeta and 13 Jbeta TCR beta segments. TCRdb itself ran the immunoSEQ multiplex PCR reads through MiXCR, one entry per CDR3 protein. This table holds more than 65,000 distinct CDR3 sequences, over 90% found once. CDR1 and CDR2 (germline): SQVTM, ANQGSEA. V was trimmed by 7 bases and J by 6 bases, leaving 18 bases between them. This CDR3 spans 13 amino acids. V and J are TRBV29-1 and TRBJ1-1; no clear D. Material for sequencing was CD8+ T cells from PBMCs. The TCR comes from a human donor in good health. CDR3 DNA: TGCAGCGCGGAGGGCGGGGTAGTAGCTGAAGCTTTCTTT. It encodes CSAEGGVVAEAFF.